This T cell receptor beta chain was captured in a study of T cell repertoires in cytomegalovirus infection. This clonotype occurred many times. Antigen specificity is unknown. Overall study results and limits: Dominating the ex vivo response were TCR beta clonotypes that were CMV-specific and HLA-C-restricted.

TCRdb re-derived calls from the reads in MiXCR, one entry per CDR3 protein. The data show some 900,000 distinct CDR3 sequences, 32% seen once. This receptor was taken from a human donor in good health (CMV status not recorded). Some clones in this sample may be carry-over from other donors' samples. The sample in question was cultured CD8+ T cells from PBMCs, obtained from culture after CMV antigen stimulation.

CDR3 nucleotide sequence: TGTGCCAGCAGACGACTAGCGGGGACGGAGCAGTTCTTC. Residues: CASRRLAGTEQFF. This chain links TRBV7-6 with TRBJ2-1, with 11 nucleotides matching TRBD2. J gave up 10 bases and V 6 bases, and 5 bases lay outside the gene matches. CDR3 length equals 13 residues. Germline loops: CDR1 SGHVS, CDR2 FNYEAQ.